This T cell receptor (beta chain) appears in the sequencing data of a study of T cell repertoires in breast cancer. General study findings and limits: This emulsion RT-PCR profile was considered qualitative rather than quantitative.

The expanded emulsion RT-PCR method captured paired alpha and beta chains from CD8+ T cells. Blocking oligonucleotides added to a second nested PCR suppressed unpaired genes. TCRdb passed the emulsion pairing reads through MiXCR, listing each CDR3 protein once. The table shows about 4,400 distinct CDR3 sequences, with approximately 36% occurring only once. CDR3 size: 12 residues. Germline V gene data show CDR1 as MDHEN and CDR2 as SYDVKM. Trimming left V 6 bases short and J 3 bases short, with 6 bases between. The table lists this clonotype with a few counts. Its antigen is undetermined. The chain carries TRBV28 and TRBJ1-5; D is undetermined. The sample consisted of CD8+ T cells. The receptor was derived from a pool of human donors with breast cancer or a healthy control (not recorded which). CDR3 DNA sequence: TGTGCCAGCAGCCGGTACAATCAGCCCCAGCATTTT. Its translation: CASSRYNQPQHF. Supplemented by reference TRBV28 and TRBJ1-5, the full variable domain reads DVKVTQSSRYLVKRTGEKVFLECVQDMDHENMFWYRQDPGLGLRLIYFSYDVKMKEKGDIPEGYSVSREKKERFSLILESASTNQTSMYLCASSRYNQPQHFGDGTRLSIL.